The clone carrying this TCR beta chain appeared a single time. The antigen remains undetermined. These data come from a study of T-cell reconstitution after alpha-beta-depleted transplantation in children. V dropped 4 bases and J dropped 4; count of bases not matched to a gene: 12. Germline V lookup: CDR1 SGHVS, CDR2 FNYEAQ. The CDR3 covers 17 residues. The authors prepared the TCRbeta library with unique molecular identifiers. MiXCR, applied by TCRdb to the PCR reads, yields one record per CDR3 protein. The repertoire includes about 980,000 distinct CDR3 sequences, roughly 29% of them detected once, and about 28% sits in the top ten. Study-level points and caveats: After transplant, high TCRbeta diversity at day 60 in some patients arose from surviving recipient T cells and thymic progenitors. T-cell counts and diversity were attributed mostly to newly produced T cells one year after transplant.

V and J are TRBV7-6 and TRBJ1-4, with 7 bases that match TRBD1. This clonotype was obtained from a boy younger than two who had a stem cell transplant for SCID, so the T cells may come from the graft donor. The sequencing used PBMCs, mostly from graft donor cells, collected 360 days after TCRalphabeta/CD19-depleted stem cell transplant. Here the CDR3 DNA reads TGTGCCAGCAGCTCCCACACCACCGGGACAGATAATGAAAAACTGTTTTTT. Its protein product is CASSSHTTGTDNEKLFF.